Below are 13 T cell receptor beta chains sequenced from a single sample in a study of T cell clonality in common variable immunodeficiency (dated by TCRdb to between 2014 and 2017). Libraries came from the immunoSEQ multiplex PCR assay. TCRdb took this table from immuneACCESS and kept in-frame rearrangements with V and J called. Such tables lack part of the clones; where checked against another copy, unresolved V genes explain under half of the gap, and the rest is unexplained. This sample shows about 39,000 clones, and none of them turns up only once. The ten biggest clones cover more than 2.5% of the sample. Sample: peripheral blood mononuclear cells. Every receptor here comes from a person between 18 and 70 years old in good health.

This clone was seen many times. The read finishes 3 residues shy of the CDR3 end, and the germline J gene is used to complete it. The chain is built from TRBV5-1 and TRBJ2-3; perhaps TRBD1 as D (5 bases). Trimming removed 4 bases from V and 4 bases from J, with 13 bases in between. The CDR3 is made up of 14 amino acids. In germline, CDR1 is SGHRS, CDR2 YFSETQ. CDR3 DNA, as far as it was read: TGCGCCAGCAGCCCATCGACAGCTCCAGATACG. It specifies CASSPSTAPDT. The CDR3 as a whole reads CASSPSTAPDTQYF.

This clone was counted at least ten times. The read stops 3 residues short of the end of the CDR3; the missing end is completed from the germline J gene. This rearrangement joins TRBV30 to TRBJ2-7; possible D gene TRBD2, 6 bases. The V and J ends lost 4 bases and 2 bases respectively, with 12 bases between them. The CDR3 consists of 13 residues. Germline assignment: CDR1 GTSNPN and CDR2 SVGIG (reference sequence). The CDR3 region is CAWIGPGAYEQYF. The part of the CDR3 DNA that was read is TGTGCCTGGATTGGCCCGGGGGCCTACGAG.

This clone was counted many times. The CDR3 extends 3 residues past the end of the read, so its final part is completed from the germline J gene. The chain has TRBV4-2 and TRBJ2-6, with 8 bases identical to TRBD1. This CDR3 region has 18 residues. V gave up 0 bases and J gave up 1 base; unmatched junction bases: 5. Germline V gene sequence: CDR1 LGHNA, CDR2 YNFKEQ. CDR3 bases read: TGTGCCAGCAGCCAAGAGGCAGGGGGCGCTTCTGGGGCCAACGTC. This translates into CASSQEAGGASGANV. The CDR3 in its entirety is CASSQEAGGASGANVLTF.

This clone was seen ten or more times. The read gets to within 3 residues of the CDR3 end, and the germline J gene fills in the rest. The V and J genes are TRBV5-1 and TRBJ1-4; a weak D match, TRBD1 (5 bases). This CDR3 is 15 amino acids long. CDR1 is SGHRS and CDR2 is YFSETQ in the germline V gene. The covered CDR3 bases are TGCGCCAGCAGCTTGGGCAGCTCTGGGGCCAACGTA. Residues: CASSLGSSGANV. The CDR3 in full is CASSLGSSGANVLFF.

This clone was detected many times. The read stops 3 residues short of the end of the CDR3; the missing end is completed from the germline J gene. V and J are TRBV7-6 and TRBJ2-3; 8 nucleotides agree with TRBD1. Germline assignment: CDR1 SGHVS and CDR2 FNYEAQ. Trimming cost V 4 bases and J 5 bases; bases outside gene matches: 5. The CDR3 consists of 14 residues. CDR3 in amino acids: CASSSGQGRDTQYF. The DNA read from the CDR3 is TGTGCCAGCAGCTCCGGACAGGGTCGAGATACG.

This clone was seen at least ten times. The covered CDR3 bases are TGTGCCAGCACGGGGACAGAAACTTTCTCTGGGGCCAACGTC. It translates to CASTGTETFSGANV. The complete CDR3 reads CASTGTETFSGANVLTF. The chain combines TRBV7-3 with TRBJ2-6, with 7 nucleotides matching TRBD1. The CDR3 end lies 3 residues beyond the end of the read and is filled in from the germline J gene. V lost 7 bases, J lost 0 bases, and 9 bases stayed unmatched. Germline CDR1 and CDR2: SGHTA and FQGTGA. This CDR3 has 17 residues.

This clone occurred many times. The DNA ends 3 residues before the CDR3 does, and the rest of the CDR3 is filled in from the germline J gene. V usage is TRBV29-1 and J usage is TRBJ2-2, with 8 bases that match TRBD1. Per germline, CDR1 SQVTM and CDR2 ANQGSEA. The CDR3 covers 14 residues. The CDR3 sequence is CSVGDQGAASPLFF. The covered CDR3 bases are TGCAGCGTGGGAGATCAGGGGGCGGCCTCACCG.

Points on this clone: The sequenced fragment ends 3 residues before the CDR3 boundary, so the rest is inferred from the germline J gene. The rearrangement joins TRBV20-1 to TRBJ2-1, with 9 bases lining up with TRBD2. The CDR3 runs to 15 residues. The V segment lost 6 bases and the J segment 5 bases; nucleotides outside the gene matches: 11. Germline CDR1 and CDR2: DFQATT and SNEGSKA (reference sequence). The CDR3 loop reads CSATGSGRKNNEQFF. CDR3 DNA (partial): TGCAGTGCCACAGGAAGCGGGAGGAAGAACAATGAG.

The sample holds a few counts of this clone. The read terminates 3 residues ahead of where the CDR3 ends, so the germline J gene completes it. This specimen includes other DNA sequences encoding the same CDR3. The rearrangement links TRBV7-9 to TRBJ1-2; 9 positions agree with TRBD1. Germline CDR1 is SEHNR and CDR2 is FQNEAQ (reference sequence). The CDR3 is 12 amino acids. Partial CDR3 DNA: TGTGCCAGCAGCTTTGGACAGGGGACG. Its protein is CASSFGQGT. The whole CDR3 reads CASSFGQGTYTF.

This clone was seen many times. The CDR3 loop reads CAWSWTGGNQPQHF. Partial CDR3 DNA: TGTGCCTGGAGTTGGACAGGCGGGAATCAGCCC. The V and J genes are TRBV30 and TRBJ1-5; 7 bases are a match to TRBD1. The read ends 3 residues early relative to the CDR3; the germline J gene fills the gap. This CDR3 contains 14 residues. V lost 2 bases to trimming and J lost 4 bases; unmatched junction nucleotides: 5. Looked up from germline, CDR1 is GTSNPN and CDR2 is SVGIG (reference sequence).

This clone occurred many times. The read ends 3 residues early relative to the CDR3; the germline J gene fills the gap. The rearrangement links TRBV10-3 to TRBJ2-5, with D uncertain. Germline V gene sequence: CDR1 ENHRY, CDR2 SYGVKD. Trimming left V 8 bases short and J 1 base short, with 5 bases between. This CDR3 is 11 amino acids long. Partial CDR3 DNA: TGTGCCATCCGCGGCCAAGAGACC. Amino acid sequence: CAIRGQET. The complete CDR3 sequence is CAIRGQETQYF.

This clone was recorded many times. The CDR3 sequence is CASGTSGSNEQFF. The DNA read from the CDR3 is TGTGCCAGCGGGACTAGCGGGAGCAATGAG. The chain links TRBV2 to TRBJ2-1; 14 nucleotides align to TRBD2. The read finishes 3 residues shy of the CDR3 end, and the germline J gene is used to complete it. CDR1 and CDR2 from the germline V gene are SNHLY and FYNNEI. The CDR3 consists of 13 residues. V shed 8 bases, J shed 6 bases, and the junction held 0 bases outside the gene matches. Supplemented by reference TRBV2 and TRBJ2-1, the full variable domain reads EPEVTQTPSHQVTQMGQEVILRCVPISNHLYFYWYRQILGQKVEFLVSFYNNEISEKSEIFDDQFSVERPDGSNFTLKIRSTKLEDSAMYFCASGTSGSNEQFFGPGTRLTVL.

This clone was found many times. The read finishes 3 residues shy of the CDR3 end, and the germline J gene is used to complete it. The gene calls are TRBV6-1 and TRBJ2-2, with a possible D match to TRBD1 (6 bases). The CDR3 is 13 residues long. The V gene's germline CDR1 is MNHNS and CDR2 SASEGT. The CDR3 here is CASSEKGDEKLFF. The covered CDR3 bases are TGTGCCAGCAGTGAAAAGGGGGATGAAAAG.